The 10 T cell receptor beta chains given below trace back to one sample, sequenced in a study of T cell responses to AZD1222 COVID-19 vaccine. Assay used: immunoSEQ multiplex PCR; TCRdb lists only in-frame clones, some missing. The sample has 150,000 or so clones, 80% to 90% seen once; the top ten hold about 4.3%. Sequenced here: peripheral blood, sampled 28 days after the second dose of the MenACWY control vaccine. The receptors shown here come from an adult who received the MenACWY meningococcal vaccine as a control.

J is TRBJ1-2 and V is TRBV24-1, with 9 bases aligning to TRBD1. This CDR3 contains 17 residues. Germline V gives CDR1 KGHDR, CDR2 SFDVKD. The ends lost 2 bases at V and 7 bases at J; junction bases unmatched: 13. The CDR3 protein is CATSDSGYLQGAGGYTF. The DNA of the CDR3 is TGTGCCACCAGTGATTCCGGTTATCTACAGGGGGCTGGTGGCTACACCTTC.

This sequence joins TRBV5-1 and TRBJ2-6; TRBD1 agrees at 9 bases. The length of the CDR3 is 19 residues. The germline gives CDR1 SGHRS, CDR2 YFSETQ. J lost 4 bases, V lost 0 bases, and 11 bases had no gene match. CDR3 sequence: CASSLAKGGQGSGANVLTF. In DNA, the CDR3 is TGCGCCAGCAGCTTGGCCAAAGGAGGACAGGGGTCCGGGGCCAACGTCCTGACTTTC.

The CDR3 sequence: CANGGGTTEAFF. CDR3 in DNA: TGTGCCAACGGAGGGGGGACCACTGAAGCTTTCTTT. The rearrangement links TRBV21-1 to TRBJ1-1. TRBV21-1 is given as a pseudogene. The CDR3 has 12 amino acids.

V usage is TRBV27 and J usage is TRBJ1-1; 8 nucleotides match TRBD1. V gave up 6 bases and J gave up 7 bases; unmatched junction bases: 13. Germline assignment: CDR1 MNHEY and CDR2 SMNVEV (reference sequence). This CDR3 is built from 15 residues. CDR3 DNA sequence: TGTGCCAGCAGACTCAGGGGGCCCAATCGGGGTGAAGCTTTCTTT. Translating it yields CASRLRGPNRGEAFF.

This sequence joins TRBV7-2 and TRBJ2-5; D may be TRBD1 (6 bases). The germline V gene encodes CDR1 SGHTA and CDR2 FQGNSA. The CDR3 loop spans 13 amino acids. The V gene lost 3 bases and the J gene lost 4 bases, with 9 bases spanning the gap. CDR3 coding DNA: TGTGCCAGCAGCTTGGACAGAGGAGAGACCCAGTACTTC. This translates into CASSLDRGETQYF.

The chain joins TRBV18 to TRBJ1-2; 7 bases fit TRBD1. CDR1 and CDR2 from the germline V gene are KGHSH and LQKENI. V was pared by 3 bases and J by 0 bases, with 10 bases of the junction left unmatched. This CDR3 has 17 amino acids. CDR3 amino acids: CASSPLGQEDSNYGYTF. In DNA form, the CDR3 reads TGTGCCAGCTCACCCTTAGGACAGGAGGATTCTAACTATGGCTACACCTTC.

This chain connects TRBV27 to TRBJ2-7; no clear D gene. Trimming removed 3 bases at V and 4 bases at J, with 7 bases between. The CDR3 has 12 residues. Germline assignment: CDR1 MNHEY and CDR2 SMNVEV (reference sequence). CDR3 protein: CASSFTGYEQYF. The CDR3 region has the DNA TGTGCCAGCAGTTTTACGGGTTACGAGCAGTACTTC.

This clone has only one observation. The chain uses TRBV5-1 and TRBJ1-3, with a weak D call TRBD1 (6 bases). The germline V gene has CDR1 SGHRS and CDR2 YFSETQ. The CDR3 has 14 residues. Trimming left V 4 bases short and J 1 base short, with 9 bases between. The CDR3, as DNA: TGCGCCAGCAGCCTAGGACAGTCTGGAAACACCATATATTTT. It specifies CASSLGQSGNTIYF.

This chain connects TRBV5-1 to TRBJ2-3, with D possibly matching TRBD1 (5 bases). There are 15 residues in the CDR3. Germline CDR1 reads SGHRS; CDR2 reads YFSETQ. V was pared by 2 bases and J by 0 bases, with 10 bases between. The CDR3 nucleotides are TGCGCCAGCAGCTTTGACAGTTCTAGCACAGATACGCAGTATTTT. Translating it yields CASSFDSSSTDTQYF.

J is TRBJ1-5 and V is TRBV28; TRBD1 might be the D (6 bases). Trimming cost V 7 bases and J 8 bases, with 21 bases left between them. Looked up from germline, CDR1 is MDHEN and CDR2 is SYDVKM. The CDR3 covers 15 residues. The CDR3 loop reads CASTSLPGVLEPQHF. DNA of the CDR3: TGTGCCAGCACATCCCTCCCAGGGGTTTTAGAGCCCCAGCATTTT. Based on the CDR3 plus reference TRBV28 and TRBJ1-5, the full variable domain is DVKVTQSSRYLVKRTGEKVFLECVQDMDHENMFWYRQDPGLGLRLIYFSYDVKMKEKGDIPEGYSVSREKKERFSLILESASTNQTSMYLCASTSLPGVLEPQHFGDGTRLSIL.